This TCR beta chain came from a study of T cells in Graves' hyperthyroidism and ophthalmopathy (dated by TCRdb to about 2019). Concerning the study at large: To identify distinguishing TCR V-J signatures, a discovery cohort of roughly 100 patients was used, comprising 43 with Graves' ophthalmopathy and 57 with stable Graves' hyperthyroidism. An independent validation cohort of around 19 hyperthyroidism patients and over 15 patients who later progressed to ophthalmopathy tested prospective prediction of ophthalmopathy. For training and testing, the 100 patients in the discovery cohort were randomly divided in a 7:3 ratio. Thyroid tissue and blood T-cell repertoires from about six Graves' hyperthyroidism patients were also compared in the study. Following sampling, methimazole starting at 30 mg daily was given to hyperthyroidism patients, and high-dose intravenous methylprednisolone was given to ophthalmopathy patients. The paper reports TCR Vbeta CDR3 sequencing of approximately 130 peripheral blood samples: over 40 ophthalmopathy, roughly 80 hyperthyroidism and around 17 progressor patients. Overall results and qualifications from the work: A 13 V-J signature model separated ophthalmopathy from stable hyperthyroidism, with around 91% sensitivity and about 81% specificity in cross-validation and 80%/75% in testing. No statistical method was used to fix the sample size in advance, and group allocation was not hidden from the investigators. Blood samples also contained most of the expanded thyroid clonotypes (frequency above 0.001), which suggests that blood repertoires may reflect thyroid immune responses. In validation, progression to ophthalmopathy was predicted by the model with approximately 67% sensitivity and 72.22% specificity, a median of around 5.9 months before onset.

The TCR beta CDR3 regions were amplified from RNA transcripts. The first round of RT-PCR for the TCR CDR3 was performed with the HTBI primer set and the Qiagen OneStep RT-PCR kit. Libraries were constructed in a second round of multiplex PCR, after which size selection and purification were performed. Libraries were sequenced paired-end with 100 bp reads on an Illumina HiSeq2000. Turning to the authors' computational methods: SOAPnuke was used to process the raw data, throwing out any read that contained adapters or uncalled bases, had a mean Phred below 15, or lacked an exact constant-primer or identifier match. High-quality paired reads were merged with COPE v1.2.5, and unique nucleotide sequences were defined as clonotypes. MiTCR v1.1 was used to align the clonotypes against IMGT TRBV, TRBD and TRBJ reference segments. The analysis included only V-J combinations with a frequency above 0.0001, which together covered 99.2% of the repertoires. The TCS score was defined as F50 (clonal expansion) divided by E x V (chaos), with BLOSUM62-based TCRdist calculated between CDR3 peptides within each V-J. Welch's t-statistics and random forest reduced fewer than 550 V-J features to 13, which were used in a naive Bayes classifier (R e1071). The Morisita-Horn index was used to measure how similar the thyroid and blood repertoires were. TCRdb reworked the public reads: Q25 trimming with fastp, MiXCR clone assembly, productive beta chains retained. Rows merge per CDR3 protein into single entries with the most common DNA and genes. V and J calls and clone size were set by TCRdb, not the authors. The sample table lists about 610,000 distinct CDR3 sequences, under 60% of them with a count of one. The biggest ten clones account for about 8% of the sample.

Cut back by 3 bases and 1 base, the V and J ends lie 9 bases apart. As encoded in the germline V gene (reference sequence), CDR1 is DFQATT while CDR2 is SNEGSKA. The CDR3, from cysteine to phenylalanine, totals 13 residues. Here the CDR3 DNA is all that survives: 39 bases in frame from base 1. Remarks on this clonotype: The clone's antigen remains unknown. No much larger clonotype is one base removed from it; base qualities were not supplied.

Graves' hyperthyroidism was defined as stable when no progression to ophthalmopathy occurred over 18 months of follow-up. Hyperthyroidism patients were newly diagnosed, with disease duration under 2 months, and aged 18 to 65 years. Patients with uncontrolled infections, other autoimmune diseases, pregnancy or lactation were excluded. Diagnoses relied on clinical symptoms, serum thyroxine and TRAb, thyroid ultrasound and orbital computed tomography. Total RNA was extracted using Trizol reagent, and RNA quality was assessed on an Agilent 2100 Bioanalyzer. This sequence uses TRBV20-1 and TRBJ1-1; too little of a D gene remains to name it. This sequence was found in a young woman with Graves' hyperthyroidism. Sequenced material: peripheral blood or thyroid tissue (not recorded which). The base sequence is TGCAGTGCTAGTCCGGATGAGAACACTGAAGCTTTCTTT. This sequence encodes CSASPDENTEAFF.